The rows below give T cell receptor beta chains drawn from one sample of a study of T cell responses to AZD1222 COVID-19 vaccine. Sequenced by immunoSEQ multiplex PCR; TCRdb stores in-frame clones only, minus some. The sample yields 200,000 or so clones, roughly 92% seen once. Sequenced here: peripheral blood, sampled 28 days after the second AZD1222 dose. The receptors originated from an adult who received the AZD1222 COVID-19 vaccine. Both conserved end residues are part of each CDR3. A D gene is named only where the DNA matches it firmly. Not every row has a clone size; where given, it reads once, few, many or a size class.

clone_size,j_call,v_call,d_call,cdr3_aa,cdr3_nt
-,TRBJ1-4,TRBV12-3/TRBV12-4,-,CASSQPLSEKLFF,TGTGCCAGCAGTCAACCTCTGAGTGAAAAACTGTTTTTT
-,TRBJ1-1,TRBV3-1/TRBV3-2,-,CASSQAQGRGDLHSNTEAFF,TGTGCCAGCAGCCAAGCTCAGGGTCGAGGCGACTTACATTCGAACACTGAAGCTTTCTTT
-,TRBJ1-5,TRBV3-1/TRBV3-2,-,CASSQDRGQPQHF,TGTGCCAGCAGCCAAGACAGGGGTCAGCCCCAGCATTTT
once,TRBJ1-1,TRBV7-9,-,CASSSQTGGTLQAFF,TGTGCCAGCAGCTCCCAAACGGGTGGAACGTTGCAAGCTTTCTTT
-,TRBJ1-6,TRBV2,-,CASSDSSPLHF,TGTGCCAGCAGTGACAGTTCACCCCTCCACTTT
-,TRBJ1-4,TRBV6-5,-,CASLDITNEKLFF,TGTGCCAGCCTTGACATTACTAATGAAAAACTGTTTTTT
-,TRBJ1-5,TRBV27,-,CASSIREGNQPQHF,TGTGCCAGCAGTATCAGGGAGGGCAATCAGCCCCAGCATTTT
-,TRBJ2-7,TRBV27,TRBD1,CASSSWDSHKIYEQYF,TGTGCCAGCAGTTCCTGGGACAGCCACAAAATTTACGAGCAGTACTTC
-,TRBJ1-1,TRBV2,-,CAAPRANTEAFF,TGTGCCGCCCCCCGGGCGAACACTGAAGCTTTCTTT
once,TRBJ1-2,TRBV27,-,CASKSGHGGYTF,TGTGCCAGCAAATCCGGTCACGGTGGCTACACCTTC
-,TRBJ1-2,TRBV6-5,-,CASVPQGLYGYTF,TGTGCCAGCGTACCACAGGGACTTTATGGCTACACCTTC
-,TRBJ2-1,TRBV28,-,CASRDYNEQFF,TGTGCCAGCAGGGACTACAATGAGCAGTTCTTC
-,TRBJ2-3,TRBV7-3,-,CASSLNQDTQYF,TGTGCCAGCAGCCTGAATCAAGATACGCAGTATTTT
-,TRBJ1-5,TRBV2,-,CATRRGSNQPQHF,TGTGCCACCCGACGGGGTAGCAATCAGCCCCAGCATTTT
-,TRBJ2-7,TRBV6-5,TRBD1,CASRPGQLGYEQYF,TGTGCCAGCAGACCGGGACAGTTAGGCTACGAGCAGTACTTC
-,TRBJ1-2,TRBV4-1,-,CASSQGSLANYGYTF,TGCGCCAGCAGCCAAGGCAGCTTAGCTAACTATGGCTACACCTTC
-,TRBJ1-5,TRBV28,-,CASRPRDPTQPQHF,TGTGCCAGCAGGCCACGCGACCCCACTCAGCCCCAGCATTTT
once,TRBJ2-7,TRBV5-1,TRBD1,CASSLESDRGYEQYF,TGCGCCAGCAGCTTAGAATCCGACAGGGGCTACGAGCAGTACTTC
-,TRBJ2-1,TRBV11-2,-,CASSPLGSYNEQFF,TGTGCCAGCAGCCCACTCGGCTCTTACAATGAGCAGTTCTTC
once,TRBJ2-5,TRBV7-9,-,CASSLYYNRALKETQYF,TGTGCCAGCAGCTTGTATTATAACAGGGCGTTGAAGGAGACCCAGTACTTC
-,TRBJ1-3,TRBV18,-,CASSPALDSGNTIYF,TGTGCCAGCTCGCCGGCTCTGGACTCTGGAAACACCATATATTTT
-,TRBJ1-1,TRBV6-5,-,CASSYSTVANTEAFF,TGTGCCAGCAGTTACTCGACGGTGGCGAACACTGAAGCTTTCTTT
-,TRBJ1-2,TRBV3-1/TRBV3-2,TRBD1,CASTNQTGVGNGYTF,TGTGCCAGCACCAATCAGACAGGGGTCGGGAATGGCTACACCTTC
-,TRBJ1-1,TRBV20-1,-,CSASAWGGRTTEAFF,TGCAGTGCTAGTGCATGGGGGGGACGGACCACTGAAGCTTTCTTT
once,TRBJ2-3,TRBV6-5,TRBD2,CASSYSGRGTDTQYF,TGTGCCAGCAGTTACTCGGGGAGGGGCACAGATACGCAGTATTTT
-,TRBJ2-7,TRBV15,TRBD1,CATSRDRGSYEQYF,TGTGCCACCAGCAGAGACAGGGGGTCCTACGAGCAGTACTTC
-,TRBJ2-5,TRBV28,-,CASSLRGVQETQYF,TGTGCCAGCAGTTTGCGCGGGGTCCAAGAGACCCAGTACTTC
-,TRBJ2-3,TRBV27,-,CASRIPGPVTDTQYF,TGTGCCAGCAGAATTCCGGGACCCGTAACAGATACGCAGTATTTT
-,TRBJ2-7,TRBV4-1,TRBD2,CASSRRTSGDYEQYF,TGCGCCAGCAGCCGCAGGACTAGCGGGGACTACGAGCAGTACTTC
-,TRBJ1-2,TRBV11-2,TRBD1,CASSPGQDYGYTF,TGTGCCAGCAGCCCAGGACAGGACTATGGCTACACCTTC
-,TRBJ1-1,TRBV2,-,CASSSQPNTEAFF,TGTGCCAGCAGTAGCCAACCGAACACTGAAGCTTTCTTT
-,TRBJ2-3,TRBV14,-,CASSQTDRPATQYF,TGTGCCAGCAGCCAAACTGACAGGCCCGCTACGCAGTATTTT
once,TRBJ2-2,TRBV7-2,-,CASSLGRSTGELFF,TGTGCCAGCAGCTTAGGCCGTTCAACCGGGGAGCTGTTTTTT
-,TRBJ1-1,TRBV19,-,CASSPRGDTEAFF,TGTGCCAGTAGTCCAAGGGGGGACACTGAAGCTTTCTTT
-,TRBJ1-4,TRBV6-5,TRBD1,CASSYSQGALREKLFF,TGTGCCAGCAGTTACTCACAGGGGGCGCTCAGAGAAAAACTGTTTTTT
-,TRBJ2-7,TRBV9,-,CASSPSPSDYYEQYF,TGTGCCAGCAGTCCATCCCCCTCGGACTACTACGAGCAGTACTTC
-,TRBJ2-3,TRBV9,-,CASSVGSVSDTQYF,TGTGCCAGCAGCGTAGGGAGCGTTTCAGATACGCAGTATTTT
-,TRBJ1-4,TRBV5-1,-,CASSSGTTNEKLFF,TGCGCCAGCAGCTCGGGGACAACTAATGAAAAACTGTTTTTT